This T cell receptor (beta chain) was recovered during a study of cytomegalovirus exposure and HLA in healthy donors. Findings and caveats of the study: The analysis excluded some indistinguishable V segments, including TRBV6-2 and TRBV6-3. Sequencing likely generated an artifact that appeared as a cluster of highly shared sequence variants.

CDR1 and CDR2 (germline): SEHNR, FQNEAQ (reference sequence). This CDR3 contains 15 residues. V dropped 5 bases and J dropped 6 bases, with 19 bases sitting between them. As regards this clone: Its antigen remains unidentified.

The study ran its PCR with 60 Vbeta and 13 Jbeta primers. Assay: immunoSEQ multiplex PCR; the TCRdb copy retains only in-frame clones and omits some. This table holds more than 110,000 clones, 73% found once. J is TRBJ2-5 and V is TRBV7-9; possible D gene TRBD2, 6 bases. This clonotype was obtained from a woman aged 40 to 50 in good health and CMV-seronegative. The sequencing sample was made of PBMCs. The CDR3 nucleotides are TGTGCCAGCAGCGTGGGACTCGATGCGGGAAAGACCCAGTACTTC. Its translation: CASSVGLDAGKTQYF. Combining the CDR3 with reference TRBV7-9 and TRBJ2-5 gives the whole variable domain DTGVSQNPRHKITKRGQNVTFRCDPISEHNRLYWYRQTLGQGPEFLTYFQNEAQLEKSRLLSDRFSAERPKGSFSTLEIQRTEQGDSAMYLCASSVGLDAGKTQYFGPGTRLLVL.